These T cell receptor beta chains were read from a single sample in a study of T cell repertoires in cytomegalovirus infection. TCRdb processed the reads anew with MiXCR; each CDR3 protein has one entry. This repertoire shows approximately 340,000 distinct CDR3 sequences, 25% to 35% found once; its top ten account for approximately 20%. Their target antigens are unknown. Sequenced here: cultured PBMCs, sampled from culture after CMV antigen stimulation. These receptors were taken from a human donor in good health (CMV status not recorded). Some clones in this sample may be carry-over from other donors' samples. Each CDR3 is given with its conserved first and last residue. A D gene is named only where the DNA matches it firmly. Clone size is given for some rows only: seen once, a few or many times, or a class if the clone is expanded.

TGCAGTGCTAGGGGCATGGGGACAGGAGTAAACATTCAGTACTTC,CSARGMGTGVNIQYF,TRBV20-1,TRBJ2-4,TRBD1,once
TGTGCCAGCAGTGAAGCCAATAGGGGTCCCTACGAGCAGTACTTC,CASSEANRGPYEQYF,TRBV6-1,TRBJ2-7,.,many
TGTGCCAGCAGTTTGGGGGTGGATGGAAACACCATATATTTT,CASSLGVDGNTIYF,TRBV6-1,TRBJ1-3,.,.
TGTGCCAGCAGTCTTCTAGCCGGGACAGGGTTGGGGAGCCCCTACGAGCAGTACTTC,CASSLLAGTGLGSPYEQYF,TRBV27,TRBJ2-7,TRBD1,.
TGTGCCAGCAGTGCACAACAGGAGAATCAGCCCCAGCATTTT,CASSAQQENQPQHF,TRBV6-1,TRBJ1-5,.,few
TGTGCCAGCAGTGAAGCGCTTCTGAGGGGGCGTAAAGTGCCCCAGCATTTT,CASSEALLRGRKVPQHF,TRBV6-1,TRBJ1-5,TRBD1,many
TGTGCCAGCAGCCTATCCGGGACCGCCCTGCAAGAGACCCAGTACTTC,CASSLSGTALQETQYF,TRBV7-2,TRBJ2-5,.,few
TGTGCCACCAGCGCCAGGTATGGCTACACCTTC,CATSARYGYTF,TRBV15,TRBJ1-2,.,.
TGTGCCAGCAGCCCTCGGAACCCGAGGAGCACCGGGGAGCTGTTTTTT,CASSPRNPRSTGELFF,TRBV3-1,TRBJ2-2,.,.
TGTGCCAGCAGCTTACCCCCGGTGGGGGCTAATGAAAAACTGTTTTTT,CASSLPPVGANEKLFF,TRBV7-4,TRBJ1-4,.,few